This record covers a single T cell receptor beta chain. The table came from immunoSEQ multiplex PCR; TCRdb's copy has only in-frame clones and leaves some out. The sample contains 85,000 to 90,000 clones, roughly 80% of which appear only once. The data are from a study of blood T cell repertoires in COVID-19. Study at large: Samples taken during acute and convalescent COVID-19 were collected in the United States, Italy and Spain. T cells, B-cell-depleted T cells, or PBMCs supplied cDNA or gDNA.

Germline V gene sequence: CDR1 MNHEY, CDR2 SMNVEV (reference sequence). V was clipped by 8 bases and J by 5 bases, with 8 bases between them. This CDR3 has 11 amino acids. This chain uses TRBV27 with TRBJ2-3; perhaps TRBD2 as D (5 bases). Sequenced input: peripheral blood. The sequence came from a woman aged 80 or over with active or convalescent COVID-19. The CDR3 nucleotides read TGTGCCAGCGGAACTAGAGATACGCAGTATTTT. It specifies CASGTRDTQYF.